Below, one T cell receptor (beta chain) is given with its context. The data derive from a study of chemoradiotherapy in HPV16-positive cancers. Sequencing used immunoSEQ multiplex PCR; TCRdb keeps in-frame clones, though not all of them. This repertoire shows more than 1,000 clones, 85% found once; its top ten account for 9% to 10%. This TCR was sampled from a human donor with HPV-associated anogenital cancer. Sequenced material: tumor tissue, taken from a patient who underwent chemoradiotherapy.

The CDR3 DNA is TGCGCCAGCAGCCCCCGCCCGGGTTTCCACGAGCAGTACTTC. Translation: CASSPRPGFHEQYF. J is TRBJ2-7 and V is TRBV5-1; unclear D gene. Trimming took off 4 bases at V and 5 bases at J, with 16 bases between the two ends. Germline CDR1 reads SGHRS; CDR2 reads YFSETQ. The CDR3 is 14 residues long.